This entry concerns a single TCR beta chain. Its antigen is as yet unknown. This sample was included in a study of pediatric ulcerative colitis. Study in general: Disease was pancolitis in six or seven and left-sided in two, histology-confirmed.

Study results and limitations: A couple of patients had blood samples with substantially reduced template counts. Clonal expansions reduced rectal repertoire diversity in acute severe colitis.

The assay was run at survey level. Measured with immunoSEQ multiplex PCR; TCRdb has only the in-frame clones, and not every one. The sample has over 9,000 clones, over 70% seen once. There are 14 residues in the CDR3. The V gene lost 3 bases and the J gene lost 2 bases, with 12 bases spanning the gap. Germline V gene data show CDR1 as SGHNT and CDR2 as YYREEE (reference sequence). Material for sequencing was blood. The clonotype was recovered from a girl aged 5-17 years with moderate ulcerative colitis. The V gene is TRBV5-4, the J gene TRBJ2-7; D could derive from TRBD1 or TRBD2 (5 bases each). CDR3 loop: CASSSVGVTYEQYF. Written as DNA, the CDR3 is TGTGCCAGCAGCTCCGTGGGGGTTACCTACGAGCAGTACTTC.